Sequencing of this T cell receptor (beta chain) was carried out in a study of shared clonotypes between healthy human individuals. With regard to this clone: Its antigen remains unidentified.

General observations from the study: The authors sampled blood alone, and tissue repertoires likely differ. With a handful of donors compared, 4% to 5% of naive CD4 clonotypes were shared.

Trimming at V came to 6 bases and at J to 3 bases, leaving 4 bases not matched to a gene. CDR1 and CDR2 (germline): SQVTM, ANQGSEA. The CDR3 is 14 amino acids. Profiled with immunoSEQ multiplex PCR; TCRdb holds only in-frame clones, not every one. The sample comprises about 2.4 million clones, about 92% of which are singletons, and roughly 0.15% rests with the top ten. The material sequenced was naive CD4+ T cells sorted from blood. Subset defined: CD45RA+ positively selected. J is TRBJ2-1 and V is TRBV29-1; TRBD2 aligns across 11 bases. This clonotype was sampled from a man between 18 and 29 years old in good health. The CDR3 nucleotides are TGCAGCGTCGGGACTAGCGGATTCTACAATGAGCAGTTCTTC. Translating gives CSVGTSGFYNEQFF.